This T cell receptor beta chain was sequenced in a study of blood T cell repertoires in COVID-19. Study overall: Some COVID-19 samples were acute and others convalescent; all came from the United States, Italy and Spain. In each case, the material was cDNA or gDNA derived from T cells, B-cell-depleted T cells, or PBMCs.

Under the authors' procedure: For nucleated cells, counts were estimated from reference gene primer amplification. The repertoire was sequenced with immunoSEQ multiplex PCR; TCRdb's copy has only in-frame clones and lacks some. V and J calls and clone size are given by that table; D and trimming were obtained from the DNA. The sample consists of roughly 100,000 clones, roughly 87% of them appearing once. The CDR3 is 15 amino acids. Germline assignment: CDR1 SEHNR and CDR2 FQNEAQ (reference sequence). J was trimmed by 6 bases and V by 0 bases; bases with no gene match: 2. The sequenced sample consisted of peripheral blood. V usage is TRBV7-9 and J usage is TRBJ2-1, with 10 bases fitting TRBD2. This receptor was obtained from a human donor in a cohort sampled during active COVID-19. In DNA, the CDR3 is TGTGCCAGCAGCTTAGCCCTAGCGGGGGCCAATGAGCAGTTCTTC. Translation: CASSLALAGANEQFF.